One and the same sample provided the 21 T cell receptor beta chains below, sequenced in a study of OX40 agonist ivuxolimab in advanced cancers. Data came from immunoSEQ multiplex PCR; TCRdb stores just in-frame clones and leaves some out. The sample contains over 75,000 clones, roughly 87% of which appear only once. This sample comprised CD4+ or CD8+ T cells sorted from blood, obtained in a trial of the OX40 agonist ivuxolimab. The source is an adult with an advanced solid tumor such as melanoma, head and neck, liver or kidney cancer.

The chain recombines TRBV7-2 with TRBJ2-1, with 9 bases fitting TRBD2. Germline CDR1 and CDR2: SGHTA and FQGNSA. The V segment lost 0 bases and the J segment 7 bases; nucleotides outside the gene matches: 4. This CDR3 spans 15 amino acids. The CDR3 DNA sequence: TGTGCCAGCAGCTTAGCCCAGCGGGGGGCGAATGAGCAGTTCTTC. This encodes CASSLAQRGANEQFF. Looking up the rest from reference TRBV7-2 and TRBJ2-1 gives the full variable domain: GAGVSQSPSNKVTEKGKDVELRCDPISGHTALYWYRQSLGQGLEFLIYFQGNSAPDKSGLPSDRFSAERTGGSVSTLTIQRTQQEDSAVYLCASSLAQRGANEQFFGPGTRLTVL.

This chain joins TRBV2 and TRBJ1-2, with 7 bases fitting TRBD1. The CDR3 covers 14 residues. The germline V gene has CDR1 SNHLY and CDR2 FYNNEI. After removal of 6 bases from V and 9 bases from J, the junction contained 13 bases not matched to a gene. The CDR3 coding sequence is TGTGCCAGCAGACCTAGACAGGGCGGTTATAGCTACACCTTC. Protein product: CASRPRQGGYSYTF.

V is TRBV15 and J is TRBJ2-1; D possibly matches TRBD1 or TRBD2 (5 bases each). The germline V and J ends were trimmed by 8 bases and 3 bases, with 11 bases remaining between them. Germline-derived CDR1 and CDR2 are LNHNV and YYDKDF (reference sequence). This CDR3 region has 13 residues. CDR3 DNA sequence: TGTGCCACCGCCGGGACCCGCTACAATGAGCAGTTCTTC. Residues: CATAGTRYNEQFF. The full variable domain, rest sourced from reference TRBV15 and TRBJ2-1, is DAMVIQNPRYQVTQFGKPVTLSCSQTLNHNVMYWYQQKSSQAPKLLFHYYDKDFNNEADTPDNFQSRRPNTSFCFLDIRSPGLGDTAMYLCATAGTRYNEQFFGPGTRLTVL.

Concerning this clone itself: One junction end does not reproduce the germline sequence, and a read error may be involved. This chain links TRBV20-1 with TRBJ1-2, with 8 bases aligning to TRBD1. CDR1 and CDR2 from the germline V gene are DFQATT and SNEGSKA (reference sequence). The length of the CDR3 is 11 residues. Here the CDR3 reads CSARTGDGHTF. In DNA form, the CDR3 reads TGCAGTGCTAGGACAGGGGATGGCCACACCTTC.

This chain joins TRBV25-1 and TRBJ1-3; D is undetermined. CDR1 is MGHDK, CDR2 SYGVNS, per germline. V was clipped by 4 bases and J by 4 bases, with 5 bases between them. The CDR3 consists of 12 residues. CDR3 DNA sequence: TGTGCCAGCAGTGCCCCGGGAAACACCATATATTTT. Translation: CASSAPGNTIYF.

CDR3 coding DNA: TGTGCCAGCAGTTCTAGCGGGAGTTCGAAGACCCAGTACTTC. This codes for CASSSSGSSKTQYF. J is TRBJ2-5 and V is TRBV27; 10 bases match TRBD2. Germline V gene sequence: CDR1 MNHEY, CDR2 SMNVEV (reference sequence). The CDR3 loop spans 14 amino acids. V was clipped by 4 bases and J by 6 bases; unmatched bases: 5.

V is TRBV11-2 and J is TRBJ2-7; 8 nucleotides line up with TRBD1. Looked up from germline, CDR1 is SGHAT and CDR2 is FQNNGV. CDR3 length: 13 residues. The V and J ends lost 7 bases and 6 bases, in that order; junction bases with no gene match: 8. The CDR3 loop is CASIGQGISEQYF. DNA for the CDR3: TGTGCCAGCATCGGACAGGGCATAAGCGAGCAGTACTTC.

CDR3 residues: CASSLARQGTNEKLFF. CDR3 coding DNA: TGTGCCAGCAGCTTAGCGAGACAGGGAACTAATGAAAAACTGTTTTTT. J is TRBJ1-4 and V is TRBV7-9, with 7 bases aligning to TRBD1. The germline V gene encodes CDR1 SEHNR and CDR2 FQNEAQ (reference sequence). CDR3 size: 16 residues. Losses at the gene ends were 0 bases for V and 1 base for J; bases not matched to a gene: 2.

This chain links TRBV18 with TRBJ2-7; TRBD1 or TRBD2 may be the D gene (5 bases each). Deletions cut 3 bases from V and 3 bases from J, with 12 bases between. This CDR3 region has 14 residues. Germline V gene sequence: CDR1 KGHSH, CDR2 LQKENI. CDR3 nucleotides: TGTGCCAGCTCACCTGGGACCGGGAACTACGAGCAGTACTTC. The encoded protein is CASSPGTGNYEQYF.

This chain joins TRBV19 and TRBJ2-1; D is uncertain. This CDR3 has 15 residues. The germline V and J ends were trimmed by 1 base and 4 bases, with 11 bases remaining between them. Germline CDR1 reads LNHDA; CDR2 reads SQIVND (reference sequence). Written as DNA, the CDR3 is TGTGCCAGTAGTATAGCGCCGGTAGGGTACAATGAGCAGTTCTTC. It translates to CASSIAPVGYNEQFF.

This chain links TRBV28 with TRBJ1-6; tentatively, D is TRBD1 (6 bases). The CDR3 runs to 18 residues. Trimming shortened V by 7 bases and J by 0 bases, and 19 bases separated the two germline ends. Germline V CDR1 and CDR2: MDHEN, SYDVKM. CDR3 amino acids: CASTLPTGRSSYNSPLHF. The CDR3 DNA sequence: TGTGCCAGCACCCTTCCGACAGGCAGGAGCTCCTATAATTCACCCCTCCACTTT. The full variable domain, with the rest looked up from reference TRBV28 and TRBJ1-6, is DVKVTQSSRYLVKRTGEKVFLECVQDMDHENMFWYRQDPGLGLRLIYFSYDVKMKEKGDIPEGYSVSREKKERFSLILESASTNQTSMYLCASTLPTGRSSYNSPLHFGNGTRLTVT.

The gene calls are TRBV28 and TRBJ1-4; 9 bases are a match to TRBD1. This CDR3 is built from 14 residues. CDR1 and CDR2 from the germline V gene are MDHEN and SYDVKM. V gave up 5 bases and J gave up 8 bases; unmatched junction bases: 6. CDR3 in DNA: TGTGCCAGCAGTGTGCGGACAGGGGTCGAAAAACTGTTTTTT. Protein product: CASSVRTGVEKLFF.

This rearrangement joins TRBV7-8 to TRBJ2-5; no firm D call. CDR3 size: 13 residues. The germline gives CDR1 SGHVS, CDR2 FQNEAQ. V lost 0 bases to trimming and J lost 3 bases, with 5 bases between them. Here the CDR3 reads CASSLAPKETQYF. The CDR3 DNA reads TGTGCCAGCAGCTTAGCTCCTAAAGAGACCCAGTACTTC.

The rearrangement joins TRBV9 to TRBJ2-5, with 10 bases matching TRBD2. Germline CDR1 and CDR2: SGDLS and YYNGEE. J was trimmed by 4 bases and V by 0 bases; bases with no gene match: 9. The CDR3 spans 17 residues. DNA of the CDR3: TGTGCCAGCAGCGTAGGTGCAAGCGGGGGGGCTTCAGAGACCCAGTACTTC. Its protein is CASSVGASGGASETQYF. Together with reference TRBV9 and TRBJ2-5, the CDR3 gives the full variable domain: DSGVTQTPKHLITATGQRVTLRCSPRSGDLSVYWYQQSLDQGLQFLIQYYNGEERAKGNILERFSAQQFPDLHSELNLSSLELGDSALYFCASSVGASGGASETQYFGPGTRLLVL.

The V and J genes are TRBV6-4 and TRBJ2-1; D assignment may be TRBD1 or TRBD2 (5 bases each). Germline V gene lookup returns CDR1 MRHNA and CDR2 SNTAGT. V lost 3 bases and J lost 2, with 11 bases in between. The CDR3 runs to 15 residues. This CDR3 reads CASSEAQGPYNEQFF. The CDR3 region has the DNA TGTGCCAGCAGTGAGGCTCAGGGACCCTACAATGAGCAGTTCTTC.

The J gene is TRBJ1-2, the V gene TRBV6-6, with D unclear. The CDR3 spans 12 residues. The V end was cut by 0 bases, the J end by 9 bases, with 8 bases between. CDR1 and CDR2 (germline): MNHNY, SVGAGI (reference sequence). The CDR3 protein is CASSYSRDSYTF. CDR3 sequence (DNA): TGTGCCAGCAGTTACTCGAGGGATAGCTACACCTTC.

The chain combines TRBV14 with TRBJ1-6; no reliable D call. The germline V gene encodes CDR1 SGHDN and CDR2 FVKESK. CDR3 length: 12 residues. V lost 3 bases and J lost 9, with 6 bases in between. CDR3 residues: CASSQQISPLHF. The CDR3 bases are TGTGCCAGCAGCCAGCAGATTTCACCCCTCCACTTT.

CDR3 loop: CASSFSGGESTDTQYF. The CDR3 DNA follows: TGTGCCAGCAGCTTTAGCGGGGGGGAAAGCACAGATACGCAGTATTTT. The chain links TRBV7-8 to TRBJ2-3, with 11 bases fitting TRBD2. Germline V gene data show CDR1 as SGHVS and CDR2 as FQNEAQ. V dropped 3 bases and J dropped 0; count of bases not matched to a gene: 2. This CDR3 contains 16 residues.

This sequence joins TRBV28 and TRBJ1-2; 8 bases are a match to TRBD1. Losses at the gene ends were 8 bases for V and 3 bases for J; bases not matched to a gene: 5. This CDR3 has 13 amino acids. Germline V gene data show CDR1 as MDHEN and CDR2 as SYDVKM. The CDR3 DNA follows: TGTGCCAGCCTGGACAGGGCCGACTATGGCTACACCTTC. It encodes CASLDRADYGYTF.

Comment on this clone: One end of the junction fails to match germline, which may point to a read error. The genes are TRBV19 and TRBJ2-2, with D unresolved. The CDR3 totals 13 residues. The germline V gene encodes CDR1 LNHDA and CDR2 SQIVND (reference sequence). CDR3 DNA sequence: TGTGCCAGTACTTCAACGAACCCCGGGGAGCTGTTTTTT. It translates to CASTSTNPGELFF.

Here the CDR3 DNA reads TGTGCCTGGATGCGCGGGAAAGGAACTGAAGCTTTCTTT. Its translation is CAWMRGKGTEAFF. The chain links TRBV30 to TRBJ1-1; D is ambiguous. The germline V gene has CDR1 GTSNPN and CDR2 SVGIG (reference sequence). The CDR3 runs to 13 residues. V lost 4 bases, J lost 5 bases, and 14 bases lay in between.